Listed below are T cell receptor beta chains from one sample, sequenced in a study of cytomegalovirus exposure and HLA in healthy donors. The protocol was immunoSEQ multiplex PCR, while the TCRdb copy is restricted to in-frame clones and leaves out a portion. The sample shows some 130,000 clones, 80% of them seen only once. The specimen was PBMCs. The receptors here all came from a male donor in good health and CMV-seronegative. Both conserved end residues are part of each CDR3. D genes are given only for firm matches.

D,J,V,CDR3
.,TRBJ1-5,TRBV28,CASRVGTTRNQPQHF
.,TRBJ1-4,TRBV19,CATTRTSVNEKLFF
.,TRBJ1-5,TRBV28,CASSSRGPQHF
.,TRBJ2-1,TRBV7-9,CSSSPSSSNEQFF
TRBD1,TRBJ1-6,TRBV27,CASSPATGTPLHF
.,TRBJ2-2,TRBV27,CASSLTRNTGELFF
.,TRBJ2-7,TRBV7-9,CASSPPGQGLGEQYF
.,TRBJ2-6,TRBV9,CASSYWTDSRGRSGANVLTF
.,.,TRBV28,CASRRLTGSYEQYF
.,TRBJ2-1,TRBV29-1,CSVVGGERNEQFF
.,TRBJ1-2,TRBV5-1,CASSLGSGNMGGYTF
.,TRBJ1-1,TRBV5-1,CASSLGQANTEAFF
.,TRBJ2-2,TRBV9,CASGFSSDVFSGELFF
.,TRBJ1-6,TRBV5-4,CASSFKRSPLHF
.,TRBJ1-1,TRBV2,CASSLTGSEGAFF
TRBD1,TRBJ2-5,TRBV6-6,CASSSAGTGIRETQYF
.,TRBJ2-5,TRBV2,CASSGQDQETQYF
.,TRBJ1-3,TRBV2,CASSTTPGGNTIYF
.,TRBJ2-7,TRBV18,CASSAVGSSYEQYF
.,TRBJ1-5,TRBV25-1,CASSDLGGVDQPQHF
.,TRBJ1-2,TRBV7-3,CASSLNVGAPDGYTF
.,TRBJ2-7,TRBV9,CASSQVGYEQYF
.,TRBJ2-3,TRBV30,CAWRPAGRSSTDTQYF
TRBD2,TRBJ2-1,TRBV6-5,CASSYSPTSGEQFF
.,TRBJ1-1,TRBV19,CASALVMNTEAFF
TRBD2,TRBJ2-1,TRBV6-5,CATSSGLAMQFF
.,TRBJ2-2,TRBV5-6,CASSLGGGAGSGGELFF
.,TRBJ2-4,TRBV5-8,CASSLPVTKNIQYF
TRBD2,TRBJ2-3,TRBV28,CASSRLAGETDTQYF
TRBD2,TRBJ2-3,TRBV5-1,CASSLLAGGTDTQYF
TRBD2,TRBJ2-7,TRBV28,CASNPGGGGYEQYF
.,TRBJ1-1,TRBV29-1,CSVDRGTSGAFF
TRBD2,TRBJ2-1,TRBV6-1,CASSELAGGYNEQFF
.,TRBJ2-7,TRBV19,CASSNFVASRYEQYF
TRBD1,TRBJ1-1,TRBV30,CAWSVGTGVTEAFF
TRBD2,TRBJ2-1,TRBV30,CAWQSGTRAVHEQFF
.,TRBJ2-3,TRBV7-9,CSSISPRGNETDTQYF
.,TRBJ1-1,TRBV10-3,CAITGGMNTEAFF
TRBD1,TRBJ1-6,TRBV5-5,CASSLVGTADNSPLHF
.,TRBJ1-2,TRBV9,CASRYCVHGYTF
TRBD1,TRBJ2-2,TRBV11-2,CASSLERGQNTGELFF
.,TRBJ2-7,TRBV19,CASSIMGGRRSDEQYF
.,TRBJ2-5,TRBV19,CASSIGRFQETQYF
TRBD2,TRBJ2-1,TRBV5-1,CASSLGAGVTLDEQFF
.,TRBJ1-5,TRBV4-1,CASSQDYGRVQPQHF
.,TRBJ2-6,TRBV10-3,CAISVAEERVSGANVLTF
.,TRBJ1-3,TRBV6-6,CASSLGDTTYF
TRBD1,TRBJ1-4,TRBV14,CASSPTRTGKSSTNEKLFF